This TCR beta chain was profiled in a study of blood T cell repertoires in COVID-19. About the research overall: Sources were T cells, B-cell-depleted T cells, or PBMCs; the material itself was cDNA or gDNA.

This clone was observed once. Trimming cost V 7 bases and J 3 bases; bases outside gene matches: 5. The CDR3 is 14 amino acids. Germline V CDR1 and CDR2: LGHDT, YNNKEL (reference sequence). Recovered Cohort 3 donors showed two negative PCRs, clearance, or symptom resolution. This table comes from immunoSEQ multiplex PCR, and its TCRdb copy is limited to in-frame clones, with some not included. Seen here are approximately 200,000 clones, more than 65% observed once, and the top ten hold approximately 7.6%. The V and J genes are TRBV3-1 (or the pseudogene TRBV3-2) and TRBJ2-3; the match to TRBD2 covers 9 bases. The sequenced sample was PBMCs or T cells enriched from blood (not recorded which). The clonotype was recovered from a man in his forties who had recovered from COVID-19. CDR3 residues: CASTRGGGTDTQYF. For the CDR3, the DNA is TGTGCCAGCACGCGGGGGGGCGGTACAGATACGCAGTATTTT.